What follows are 25 T cell receptor beta chains derived from one specimen sequenced in a study of control samples from healthy donors and cancer patients. Method: immunoSEQ multiplex PCR; TCRdb's copy keeps in-frame clones and lacks some. Found here are around 77,000 clones, approximately 92% of them singletons; the top ten hold approximately 6%. Input material: blood. Every receptor here comes from a woman aged 55-70 years in good health.

The rearrangement joins TRBV5-1 to TRBJ1-6; 7 positions match TRBD1. The CDR3 spans 13 residues. Germline-derived CDR1 and CDR2 are SGHRS and YFSETQ. The trim removed 7 bases at V and 7 bases at J, leaving 5 bases unmatched. The CDR3 here is CASGRGDNSPLHF. The CDR3 DNA reads TGCGCCAGCGGCAGGGGGGACAATTCACCCCTCCACTTT.

The chain carries TRBV5-6 and TRBJ2-7, with unresolved D. From germline, CDR1 is SGHDT and CDR2 YYEEEE. With 1 base removed from V and 4 bases from J, the gap between germline ends came to 12 bases. The CDR3 length is 14 residues. CDR3 DNA: TGTGCCAGCAGCTTGTACCCTGTCGGGTACGAGCAGTACTTC. It codes for CASSLYPVGYEQYF.

J is TRBJ2-1 and V is TRBV5-6; TRBD1 is a possible D gene (6 bases). This CDR3 contains 15 residues. Germline V gives CDR1 SGHDT, CDR2 YYEEEE. V lost 4 bases and J lost 1, with 12 bases in between. The CDR3 nucleotides are TGTGCCAGCAGCCCCGACAGGTGGTCCTACAATGAGCAGTTCTTC. Encoded protein: CASSPDRWSYNEQFF.

This rearrangement joins TRBV20-1 to TRBJ1-2, with unresolved D. V was cut by 4 bases and J by 2 bases, with 5 bases left in between. Germline V gene sequence: CDR1 DFQATT, CDR2 SNEGSKA (reference sequence). CDR3 size: 11 residues. DNA for the CDR3: TGCAGTGCTACGGGAAACTATGGCTACACCTTC. This encodes CSATGNYGYTF.

The genes are TRBV3-1 (or the pseudogene TRBV3-2) and TRBJ1-2; TRBD1 is a possible D gene (5 bases). Germline CDR1 is LGHDT and CDR2 is YNNKEL (reference sequence). V was cut by 2 bases and J by 4 bases, with 11 bases left in between. The CDR3 is 14 amino acids. In nucleotides, the CDR3 is TGTGCCAGCAGCCAACTTCAGGGTGGCTATGGCTACACCTTC. It yields the protein CASSQLQGGYGYTF.

The chain is built from TRBV5-4 and TRBJ1-6; D ambiguous. The CDR3 has 13 amino acids. The germline gives CDR1 SGHNT, CDR2 YYREEE (reference sequence). V was cut by 2 bases and J by 9 bases, with 9 bases left in between. The CDR3 region is CASSFLGSSPLHF. The CDR3, as DNA: TGTGCCAGCAGCTTTCTGGGGTCTTCACCCCTCCACTTT.

J is TRBJ1-4 and V is TRBV18; TRBD1 is a possible D gene (5 bases). Germline CDR1 reads KGHSH; CDR2 reads LQKENI. Trimming removed 3 bases from V and 4 bases from J, with 6 bases in between. The CDR3 length is 13 residues. The CDR3 bases are TGTGCCAGCTCACCGGGACTTAATGAAAAACTGTTTTTT. Protein: CASSPGLNEKLFF.

The rearrangement links TRBV5-1 to TRBJ2-1; TRBD2 might be the D (5 bases). The V end was cut by 2 bases, the J end by 7 bases, with 10 bases between. There are 13 residues in the CDR3. In germline, CDR1 is SGHRS, CDR2 YFSETQ. CDR3 sequence (DNA): TGCGCCAGCAGCTTACTAGGTCGGAATGAGCAGTTCTTC. This translates into CASSLLGRNEQFF.

This chain uses TRBV11-2 with TRBJ1-2; D remains unclear. CDR1 is SGHAT and CDR2 is FQNNGV in the germline V gene. V gave up 6 bases and J gave up 2 bases, with 10 bases separating them. The CDR3 loop spans 13 amino acids. The CDR3 protein is CASSPAENYGYTF. CDR3 DNA: TGTGCCAGCAGTCCAGCAGAGAACTATGGCTACACCTTC.

This clone showed up just a few times. The gene calls are TRBV3-1 (or the pseudogene TRBV3-2) and TRBJ1-4; D uncertain. Trimming cost V 2 bases and J 8 bases, with 15 bases left between them. This CDR3 region has 15 residues. Germline V gene data show CDR1 as LGHDT and CDR2 as YNNKEL (reference sequence). In DNA form, the CDR3 reads TGTGCCAGCAGCCAAAATGCGGGCCTGAGGGAAAAACTGTTTTTT. Residues: CASSQNAGLREKLFF.

Written as DNA, the CDR3 is TGTGCCAGCTCACCACCGGGACTAGCGGGAGGGAGCTCCTACGAGCAGTACTTC. Protein product: CASSPPGLAGGSSYEQYF. This chain connects TRBV18 to TRBJ2-7; 16 nucleotides align to TRBD2. The V and J ends lost 0 bases and 0 bases, in that order; junction bases with no gene match: 2. The CDR3 length is 18 residues. Germline values: CDR1 KGHSH, CDR2 LQKENI.

The chain uses TRBV11-3 and TRBJ2-3; no definite D call. CDR3 length: 16 amino acids. Germline assignment: CDR1 SGHNT and CDR2 YENEEA. Trimming pared 3 bases from V and 0 bases from J, leaving 13 bases between. CDR3: CASSLGRALSTDTQYF. CDR3 nucleotides: TGTGCCAGCAGCTTGGGTCGGGCGCTAAGCACAGATACGCAGTATTTT.

The chain is built from TRBV6-4 and TRBJ1-5; D call uncertain. Germline values: CDR1 MRHNA, CDR2 SNTAGT. The V end lost 0 bases, the J end lost 9 bases, and 12 bases lay between the germline ends. CDR3 size: 14 residues. CDR3 loop: CASSDSIFLGPQHF. The CDR3 bases are TGTGCCAGCAGTGACTCGATCTTCTTGGGGCCCCAGCATTTT.

This sequence joins TRBV5-1 and TRBJ2-7; D may be TRBD2 (6 bases). Germline V gene data show CDR1 as SGHRS and CDR2 as YFSETQ. The V and J ends lost 4 bases and 2 bases respectively, with 19 bases between them. CDR3 length: 16 amino acids. CDR3 sequence (DNA): TGCGCCAGCAGCAAGGGACTCGGATATGGGACCTACGAGCAGTACTTC. It yields the protein CASSKGLGYGTYEQYF. The complete variable domain, with remaining parts taken from reference TRBV5-1 and TRBJ2-7, reads KAGVTQTPRYLIKTRGQQVTLSCSPISGHRSVSWYQQTPGQGLQFLFEYFSETQRNKGNFPGRFSGRQFSNSRSEMNVSTLELGDSALYLCASSKGLGYGTYEQYFGPGTRLTVT.

The genes are TRBV6-1 and TRBJ2-7; 7 nucleotides align to TRBD2. This CDR3 region has 17 residues. Germline V gene sequence: CDR1 MNHNS, CDR2 SASEGT. V shed 4 bases, J shed 2 bases, and the junction held 14 bases outside the gene matches. CDR3 in amino acids: CASSAVLGGLAAYEQYF. The CDR3 DNA follows: TGTGCCAGCAGTGCGGTCTTGGGTGGGCTAGCGGCCTACGAGCAGTACTTC.

V and J are TRBV7-9 and TRBJ1-6; 8 bases fit TRBD1. Losses at the gene ends were 1 base for V and 2 bases for J; bases not matched to a gene: 1. The CDR3 length is 16 residues. In germline, CDR1 is SEHNR, CDR2 FQNEAQ (reference sequence). CDR3 DNA: TGTGCCAGCAGCTTAGGACAGGGGACCTATAATTCACCCCTCCACTTT. Translating it yields CASSLGQGTYNSPLHF.

V usage is TRBV4-3 and J usage is TRBJ2-3; the match to TRBD2 covers 8 bases. V shed 4 bases and J 9 bases; nucleotides not matched to a gene: 12. From germline, CDR1 is LGHNA and CDR2 YSLEER. This CDR3 comprises 15 residues. CDR3 nucleotides: TGCGCCAGCAGCCCCCGGGGGGGCTCCTATGGAACGCAGTATTTT. Translating gives CASSPRGGSYGTQYF.

This clone occurred once. The chain links TRBV28 to TRBJ2-7; D is unresolved. The germline gives CDR1 MDHEN, CDR2 SYDVKM. The CDR3 consists of 13 residues. Trimming left V 4 bases short and J 3 bases short, with 10 bases between. The CDR3 DNA reads as TGTGCCAGCAGTTCGGAACTTTACTACGAGCAGTACTTC. Translated, it gives CASSSELYYEQYF.

A single count supports this clone. V usage is TRBV3-1 (or the pseudogene TRBV3-2) and J usage is TRBJ2-7, with TRBD2 matching over 9 bases. This CDR3 is 14 amino acids long. Germline CDR1 is LGHDT and CDR2 is YNNKEL (reference sequence). With V trimmed by 3 bases and J by 4 bases, 4 bases remained unmatched. The CDR3 here is CASSQGTSSYEQYF. CDR3 nucleotides: TGTGCCAGCAGCCAGGGGACTAGCTCTTACGAGCAGTACTTC.

The rearrangement joins TRBV11-1 to TRBJ1-1; no definite D call. Trimming removed 3 bases from V and 3 bases from J, with 5 bases in between. The length of the CDR3 is 12 residues. Germline V gives CDR1 SGHAT, CDR2 FQDESV (reference sequence). The CDR3 DNA is TGTGCCAGCAGCTTCGAGCACACTGAAGCTTTCTTT. Protein: CASSFEHTEAFF.

This sequence joins TRBV9 and TRBJ2-1; D perhaps matches TRBD1 (5 bases). This CDR3 is 15 amino acids long. Germline V gene data show CDR1 as SGDLS and CDR2 as YYNGEE. V shed 4 bases and J shed 8 bases, with 19 bases lying between them. In nucleotides, the CDR3 is TGTGCCAGCAGCCCACTCGACCTTCAGGGCCATGAGCAGTTCTTC. Translated: CASSPLDLQGHEQFF.

This clone was recorded a few times. The chain couples TRBV2 to TRBJ2-7; 9 bases are a match to TRBD1. This CDR3 is built from 14 residues. From germline, CDR1 is SNHLY and CDR2 FYNNEI. J was trimmed by 4 bases and V by 3 bases; bases with no gene match: 4. The CDR3 reads CASSDGDRAYEQYF. Here the CDR3 DNA reads TGTGCCAGCAGTGACGGGGACAGGGCTTACGAGCAGTACTTC.

This clone has a single count. The chain combines TRBV12-3 or TRBV12-4 with TRBJ2-7, with 9 bases that match TRBD1. V shed 7 bases and J 5 bases; nucleotides not matched to a gene: 6. This CDR3 is 13 amino acids long. CDR3 protein: CASKQGASHEQYF. CDR3 sequence (DNA): TGTGCCAGCAAACAGGGGGCGTCCCACGAGCAGTACTTC.

V and J are TRBV7-2 and TRBJ1-3; TRBD1 matches 7 bases. The CDR3 sequence is 15 residues long. Germline V CDR1 and CDR2: SGHTA, FQGNSA. J lost 4 bases, V lost 4 bases, and 7 bases had no gene match. The CDR3 nucleotides read TGTGCCAGCAGCTCCCATAGGGGGCCAGGAAACACCATATATTTT. Translated: CASSSHRGPGNTIYF.

The rearrangement links TRBV9 to TRBJ2-1, with TRBD2 matching over 11 bases. There are 14 residues in the CDR3. Germline CDR1 reads SGDLS; CDR2 reads YYNGEE. V lost 2 bases to trimming and J lost 6 bases; unmatched junction nucleotides: 1. DNA of the CDR3: TGTGCCAGCAGCGTCGGGACTAGCGGCAATGAGCAGTTCTTC. Translating it yields CASSVGTSGNEQFF.